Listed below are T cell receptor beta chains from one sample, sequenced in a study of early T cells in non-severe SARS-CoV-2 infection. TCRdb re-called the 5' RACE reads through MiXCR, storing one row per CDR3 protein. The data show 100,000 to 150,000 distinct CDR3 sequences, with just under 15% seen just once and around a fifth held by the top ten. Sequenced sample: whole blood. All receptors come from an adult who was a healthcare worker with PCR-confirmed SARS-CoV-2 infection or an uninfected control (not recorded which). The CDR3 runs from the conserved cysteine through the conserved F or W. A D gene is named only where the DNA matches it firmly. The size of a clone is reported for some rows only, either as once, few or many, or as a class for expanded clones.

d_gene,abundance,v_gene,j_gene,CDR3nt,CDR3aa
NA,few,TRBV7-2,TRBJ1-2,TGTGCCAGCAGCTCCGGGGATTATAGAGGCTACACCTTC,CASSSGDYRGYTF
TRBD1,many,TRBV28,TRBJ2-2,TGTGCCAGCGGGGGACAGATACGTTTAATCACCGGGGAGCTGTTTTTT,CASGGQIRLITGELFF
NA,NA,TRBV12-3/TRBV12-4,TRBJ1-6,TGTGCCAGCAGCTCCATTCCCGAATCACCCCTCCACTTT,CASSSIPESPLHF
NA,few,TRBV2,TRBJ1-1,TGTGCCAGCAGTGAAGTCAGGGAGTACACTGAAGCTTTCTTT,CASSEVREYTEAFF
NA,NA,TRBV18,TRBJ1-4,TGTGCCAGCTCACCACCCGGGAGGGATGAAAAACTGTTTTTT,CASSPPGRDEKLFF
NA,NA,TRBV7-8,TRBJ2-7,TGTGCCAGCAGCTTCATGGCCGTTAGCTCCTACGAGCAGTACTTC,CASSFMAVSSYEQYF
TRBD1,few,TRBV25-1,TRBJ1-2,TGTGCCAGCACCGCCGGACAGGACAGCTATGGCTACACCTTC,CASTAGQDSYGYTF
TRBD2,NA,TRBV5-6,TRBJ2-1,TGTGCCAGCAGCTCACTAGCGGGGGGAGACAATGAGCAGTTCTTC,CASSSLAGGDNEQFF
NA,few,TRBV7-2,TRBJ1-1,TGTGCCAGGAGAGTGGTGGGCGCGGACACTGAAGCTTTCTTT,CARRVVGADTEAFF
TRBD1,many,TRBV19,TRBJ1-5,TGTGCCAGTAGTATCCAGGGACAGGGGAGCGGCCAGCCCCAGCATTTT,CASSIQGQGSGQPQHF
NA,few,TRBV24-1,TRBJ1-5,TGTGCCACCAGTGATTCCGGGTTCAATCAGCCCCAGCATTTT,CATSDSGFNQPQHF
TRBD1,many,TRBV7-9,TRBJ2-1,TGTGCCAGCAGCTTAGCTCTAGGGACAGGGGTATACAATGAGCAGTTCTTC,CASSLALGTGVYNEQFF
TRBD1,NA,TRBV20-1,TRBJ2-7,TGCAGTGCTAGAGACCCAACAGGGGGATTATACGAGCAGTACTTC,CSARDPTGGLYEQYF
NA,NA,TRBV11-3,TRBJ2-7,TGTGCCAGCAGCTTATCAGGGGTTAGCGACGAGCAGTACTTC,CASSLSGVSDEQYF
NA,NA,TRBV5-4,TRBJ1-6,TGTGCCAGTTCGCAGGCAGGGGTCAATTCACCCCTCCACTTT,CASSQAGVNSPLHF
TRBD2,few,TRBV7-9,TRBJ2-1,TGTGCCAGCAGCTTGAGCGGGGGGGGAGACAATGAGCAGTTCTTC,CASSLSGGGDNEQFF
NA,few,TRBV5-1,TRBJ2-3,TGCGCCAGCAGCTTGGGGCGGGACACAGATACGCAGTATTTT,CASSLGRDTDTQYF
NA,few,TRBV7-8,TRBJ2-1,TGTGCCAGCAGCCCCGGCCAGCCATACAATGAGCAGTTCTTC,CASSPGQPYNEQFF
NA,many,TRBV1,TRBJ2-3,TGCACCAGCAGCCAAGATCGTGGGGCCCCTCCAGATACGCAGTATTTT,CTSSQDRGAPPDTQYF
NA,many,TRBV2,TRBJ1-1,TGTGCCAGCAGTCCCAGGGCTTTGAACACTGAAGCTTTCTTT,CASSPRALNTEAFF
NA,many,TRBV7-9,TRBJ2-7,TGTGCCAGCGGTGGAGACTCCTACGAGCAGTACTTC,CASGGDSYEQYF
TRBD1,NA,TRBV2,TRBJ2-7,TGTGCCAGCGGGACAGGGTTTACCGAGCAGTACTTC,CASGTGFTEQYF
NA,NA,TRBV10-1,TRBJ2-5,TGCGCCAGCAGCGAGGGATTTTTAGGGACCCAGTACTTC,CASSEGFLGTQYF